This record covers a single T cell receptor (beta chain). A far larger clone is one base from this, pointing to a likely read error. PCR was performed using 60 Vbeta and 13 Jbeta primers. TCRdb's copy holds only in-frame clones and misses some; the assay was immunoSEQ multiplex PCR. The table lists approximately 180,000 clones, roughly 86% of them singletons, with approximately 1.7% in the top ten. This record belongs to a study of cytomegalovirus exposure and HLA in healthy donors. J was trimmed by 2 bases and V by 5 bases; bases with no gene match: 9. The germline CDR1 and CDR2 sequences are SGHKS and YYEKEE (reference sequence). CDR3 length: 15 amino acids.

Sequenced input: PBMCs. The rearrangement joins TRBV5-5 to TRBJ2-7; 8 bases line up with TRBD2. The TCR sequence derives from a woman under 30 in good health and CMV-seronegative. The CDR3 loop reads CASSFPGGSTYEQYF. In DNA, the CDR3 is TGTGCCAGCAGTTTTCCGGGAGGGTCGACCTACGAGCAGTACTTC.